This TCR beta chain emerged from a study of T cell responses to AZD1222 COVID-19 vaccine. The method was immunoSEQ multiplex PCR; TCRdb's version includes in-frame clones alone and lacks a portion of them. The table lists about 120,000 clones, about 89% of them singletons. Per germline, CDR1 MDHEN and CDR2 SYDVKM. The CDR3 contains 12 residues. The V gene lost 4 bases and the J gene lost 5 bases, with 8 bases spanning the gap. The sample consisted of peripheral blood, taken on day 0 of AZD1222 vaccination. The TCR comes from an adult in good health. V and J are TRBV28 and TRBJ1-2; D unclear. CDR3: CASSSLGYGYTF. CDR3 nucleotides: TGTGCCAGCAGTTCCCTGGGGTATGGCTACACCTTC.